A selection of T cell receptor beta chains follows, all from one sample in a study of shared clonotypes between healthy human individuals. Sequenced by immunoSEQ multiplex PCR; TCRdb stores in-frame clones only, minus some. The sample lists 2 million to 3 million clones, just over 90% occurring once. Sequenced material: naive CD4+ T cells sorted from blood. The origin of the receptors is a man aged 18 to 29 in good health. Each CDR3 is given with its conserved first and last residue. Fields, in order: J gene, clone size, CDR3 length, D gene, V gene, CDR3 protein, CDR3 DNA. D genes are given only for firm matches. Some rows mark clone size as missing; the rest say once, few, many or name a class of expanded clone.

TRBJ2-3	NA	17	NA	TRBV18	CASSPRGKQGWGDTQYF	TGTGCCAGCTCACCCAGGGGAAAACAGGGATGGGGAGATACGCAGTATTTT
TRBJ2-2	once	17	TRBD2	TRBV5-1	CASSRTGLATNTGELFF	TGCGCCAGCAGCAGAACTGGACTAGCGACGAACACCGGGGAGCTGTTTTTT
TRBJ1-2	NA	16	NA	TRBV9	CASSVEPSREAYGYTF	TGTGCCAGCAGCGTAGAGCCAAGCCGGGAGGCCTATGGCTACACCTTC
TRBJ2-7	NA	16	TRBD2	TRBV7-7	CASSARPGGSSEEQYF	TGTGCTAGCAGCGCCCGTCCGGGGGGGAGTTCGGAAGAGCAGTACTTC
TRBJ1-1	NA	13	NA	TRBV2	CASRGPGDTEAFF	TGTGCCAGCAGAGGTCCAGGGGACACTGAAGCTTTCTTT
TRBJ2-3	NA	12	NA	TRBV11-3	CASSGGSDTQYF	TGTGCCAGCAGCGGAGGGTCCGATACGCAGTATTTT
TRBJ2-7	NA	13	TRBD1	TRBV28	CASTTGPSYEQYF	TGTGCCAGCACGACAGGGCCCTCCTACGAGCAGTACTTC
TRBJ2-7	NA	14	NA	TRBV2	CASSYATVAYEQYF	TGTGCCAGCAGTTACGCGACAGTGGCCTACGAGCAGTACTTC
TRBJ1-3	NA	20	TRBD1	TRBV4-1	CASSQEPGQGVPRSGNTIYF	TGCGCCAGCAGCCAAGAGCCGGGACAGGGGGTCCCCCGCTCTGGAAACACCATATATTTT
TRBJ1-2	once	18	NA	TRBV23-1	CASSQSGHRLRVNYGYTF	TGCGCCAGCAGTCAATCGGGGCACCGCCTGCGGGTTAACTATGGCTACACCTTC
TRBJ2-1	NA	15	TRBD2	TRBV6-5	CASSPPGLASNEQFF	TGTGCCAGCAGTCCACCGGGACTAGCTTCCAATGAGCAGTTCTTC
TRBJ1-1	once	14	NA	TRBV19	CASSTLNRNTEAFF	TGTGCCAGTAGCACCCTGAATAGGAACACTGAAGCTTTCTTT
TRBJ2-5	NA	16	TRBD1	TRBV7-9	CASSPNRGRVGETQYF	TGTGCCAGCAGTCCAAACAGGGGGCGCGTGGGAGAGACCCAGTACTTC
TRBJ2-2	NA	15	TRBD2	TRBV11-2	CASSRGSLNTGELFF	TGTGCCAGCAGCCGCGGGAGTTTAAACACCGGGGAGCTGTTTTTT
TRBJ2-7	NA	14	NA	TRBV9	CASSVVSGAYEQYF	TGTGCCAGCAGCGTAGTGTCGGGAGCCTACGAGCAGTACTTC
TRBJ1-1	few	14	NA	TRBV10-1	CASSESPGRAEAFF	TGCGCCAGCAGTGAGTCACCGGGTCGGGCTGAAGCTTTCTTT
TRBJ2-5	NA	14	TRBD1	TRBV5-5	CASSSLDRVETQYF	TGTGCCAGCAGCTCACTCGACAGGGTGGAGACCCAGTACTTC
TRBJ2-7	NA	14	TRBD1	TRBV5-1	CASSETGLYYEQYF	TGCGCCAGCAGCGAGACAGGGCTATACTACGAGCAGTACTTC
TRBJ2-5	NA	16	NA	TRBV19	CASSSFWGANEETQYF	TGTGCCAGTAGCTCATTTTGGGGGGCAAATGAAGAGACCCAGTACTTC
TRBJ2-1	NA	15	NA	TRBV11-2	CASSFPGIPDNEQFF	TGTGCCAGCAGCTTCCCGGGGATACCCGACAATGAGCAGTTCTTC
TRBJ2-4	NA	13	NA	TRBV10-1	CASSRQGTNIQYF	TGCGCCAGCTCGAGGCAGGGGACTAACATTCAGTACTTC
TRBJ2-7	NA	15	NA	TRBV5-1	CASSLSSQKYYEQYF	TGCGCCAGCAGCTTGTCCAGTCAGAAATACTACGAGCAGTACTTC
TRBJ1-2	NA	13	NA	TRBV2	CASSEDLNYGYTF	TGTGCCAGCAGTGAAGATTTGAACTATGGCTACACCTTC
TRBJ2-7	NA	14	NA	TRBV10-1	CASSESGRGREQYF	TGCGCCAGCAGTGAGTCGGGCAGGGGCAGGGAGCAGTACTTC
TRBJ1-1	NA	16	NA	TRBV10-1	CASSEGFVGGRTEAFF	TGCGCCAGCAGTGAAGGTTTCGTGGGGGGGAGGACTGAAGCTTTCTTT
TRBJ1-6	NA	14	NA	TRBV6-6	CASSTTDGASPLHF	TGTGCCAGCAGTACGACGGATGGGGCTTCACCCCTCCACTTT
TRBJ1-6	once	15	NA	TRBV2	CASSGSPADNSPLHF	TGTGCCAGCAGTGGATCCCCGGCAGATAATTCACCCCTCCACTTT
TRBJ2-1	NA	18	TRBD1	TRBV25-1	CASSDVRTGASRDNEQFF	TGTGCCAGCAGTGACGTCCGGACAGGCGCTTCTCGGGACAATGAGCAGTTCTTC
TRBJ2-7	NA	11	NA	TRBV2	CASSEPYEQYF	TGTGCCAGCAGTGAACCGTACGAGCAGTACTTC
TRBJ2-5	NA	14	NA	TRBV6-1	CASRFAGSKETQYF	TGTGCCTCCCGGTTTGCGGGATCGAAAGAGACCCAGTACTTC
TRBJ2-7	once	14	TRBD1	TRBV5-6	CASSRDRGFGEQYF	TGTGCCAGCAGCAGAGACAGGGGGTTCGGCGAGCAGTACTTC
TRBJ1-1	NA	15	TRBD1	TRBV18	CASSPLGTENTEAFF	TGTGCCAGCTCACCTTTGGGGACAGAGAACACTGAAGCTTTCTTT
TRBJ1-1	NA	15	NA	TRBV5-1	CASSLQGSPNTEAFF	TGCGCCAGCAGCTTGCAGGGGTCCCCGAACACTGAAGCTTTCTTT
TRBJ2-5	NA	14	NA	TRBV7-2	CASSLFGLQETQYF	TGTGCCAGCAGCTTATTTGGTCTACAAGAGACCCAGTACTTC
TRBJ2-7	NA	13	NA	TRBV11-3	CASSPADSYEQYF	TGTGCCAGCAGCCCAGCGGACTCCTACGAGCAGTACTTC
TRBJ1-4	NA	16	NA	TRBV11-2	CASSPLVGAPNEKLFF	TGTGCCAGCAGCCCTCTTGTGGGGGCGCCTAATGAAAAACTGTTTTTT
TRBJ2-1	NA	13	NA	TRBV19	CASSRRVGNEQFF	TGTGCCAGTAGCCGACGAGTGGGGAATGAGCAGTTCTTC